This T cell receptor beta chain was recorded in a study of blood T cell repertoires in COVID-19. Across the whole study: Samples taken during acute and convalescent COVID-19 were collected in the United States, Italy and Spain. PBMCs, B-cell-depleted T cells, or T cells provided the cDNA or gDNA that made up the material.

While infection was still active, Seattle patients were enrolled and then followed longitudinally. The CDR3 is 16 residues long. Trimming removed 5 bases from V and 3 bases from J; junction bases left unmatched: 11. Germline loops: CDR1 SGHVS, CDR2 FQNEAQ. This clone was observed a handful of times. Assay used: immunoSEQ multiplex PCR; TCRdb lists only in-frame clones, some missing. Seen here are around 190,000 clones, roughly four fifths observed once, and the top ten hold roughly 9.6%. This chain joins TRBV7-8 and TRBJ2-7, with 9 positions matching TRBD2. The sequence was obtained from a woman in her forties with COVID-19, enrolled during active disease. The source material was peripheral blood. Written as DNA, the CDR3 is TGTGCCAGCAGCGTCACCCGGGGACTAGCAGGCTACGAGCAGTACTTC. Amino acids: CASSVTRGLAGYEQYF.